In this sample, the clone carrying this TCR beta chain turned up a few times. What it binds is not known. This entry comes from a study of T-cell memory formation after mild COVID-19. Study-level findings and limits: Pre-infection memory carried some responding clones, suggesting that cross-reactive memory joined.

The germline V gene encodes CDR1 PRHDT and CDR2 FYEKMQ (reference sequence). This CDR3 region has 14 residues. V lost 3 bases, J lost 5 bases, and 2 bases stayed unmatched. TCRdb redid the calling of the 5' RACE reads with MiXCR, one entry per CDR3 protein. This sample has about 350,000 distinct CDR3 sequences, with roughly an eighth found just once. The chain couples TRBV13 to TRBJ2-3; 10 bases agree with TRBD1. The sample comprised PBMCs or a T cell subset sorted from them (not recorded which). This clonotype was sampled from a man younger than 35 who had mild COVID-19 (a few samples of this study predate the infection). Cell type and time point are not known. The CDR3 DNA reads TGTGCCAGCAGCTTGGGACAGGGGCTAGATACGCAGTATTTT. Its protein product is CASSLGQGLDTQYF.